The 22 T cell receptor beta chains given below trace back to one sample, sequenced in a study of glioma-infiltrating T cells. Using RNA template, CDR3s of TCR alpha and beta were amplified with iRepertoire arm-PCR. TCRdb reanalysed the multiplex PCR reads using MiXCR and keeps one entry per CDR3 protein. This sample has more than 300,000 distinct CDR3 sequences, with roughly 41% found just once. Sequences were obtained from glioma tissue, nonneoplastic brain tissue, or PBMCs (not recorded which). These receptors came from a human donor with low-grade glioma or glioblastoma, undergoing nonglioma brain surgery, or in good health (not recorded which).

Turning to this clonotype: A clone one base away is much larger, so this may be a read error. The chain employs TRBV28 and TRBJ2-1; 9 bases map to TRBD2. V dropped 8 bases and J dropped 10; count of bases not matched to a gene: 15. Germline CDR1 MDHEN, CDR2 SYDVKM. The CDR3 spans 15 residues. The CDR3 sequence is CASGGASGKTYEQFF. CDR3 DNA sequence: TGTGCCAGCGGCGGGGCTAGCGGGAAGACCTACGAGCAGTTCTTC.

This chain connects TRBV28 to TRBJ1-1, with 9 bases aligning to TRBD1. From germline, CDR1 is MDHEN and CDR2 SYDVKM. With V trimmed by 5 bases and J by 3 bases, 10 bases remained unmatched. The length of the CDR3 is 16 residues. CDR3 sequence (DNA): TGTGCCAGCAGTCCGTCCACAGGGGGCACGGACACTGAAGCTTTCTTT. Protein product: CASSPSTGGTDTEAFF.

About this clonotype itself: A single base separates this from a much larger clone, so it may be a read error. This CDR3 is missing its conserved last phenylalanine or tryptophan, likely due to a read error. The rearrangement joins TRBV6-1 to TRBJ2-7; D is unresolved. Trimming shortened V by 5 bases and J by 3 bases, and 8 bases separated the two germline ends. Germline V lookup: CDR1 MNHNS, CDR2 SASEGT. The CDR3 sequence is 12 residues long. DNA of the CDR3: TGTGCCAGCAGTCCCGACAACTACGAGCAGTACTTA. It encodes CASSPDNYEQYL.

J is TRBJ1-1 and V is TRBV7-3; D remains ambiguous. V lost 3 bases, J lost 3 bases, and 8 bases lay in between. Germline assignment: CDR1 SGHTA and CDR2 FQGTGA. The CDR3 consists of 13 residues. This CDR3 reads CASSFGGYTEAFF. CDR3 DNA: TGTGCCAGCAGCTTTGGAGGGTACACTGAAGCTTTCTTT.

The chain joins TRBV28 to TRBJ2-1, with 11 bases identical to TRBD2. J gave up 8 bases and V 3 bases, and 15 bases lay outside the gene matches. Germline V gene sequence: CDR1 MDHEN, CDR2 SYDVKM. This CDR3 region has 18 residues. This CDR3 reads CASSFDPSLAGVQDEQFF. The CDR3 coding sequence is TGTGCCAGCAGTTTCGACCCTTCACTAGCGGGAGTTCAGGATGAGCAGTTCTTC.

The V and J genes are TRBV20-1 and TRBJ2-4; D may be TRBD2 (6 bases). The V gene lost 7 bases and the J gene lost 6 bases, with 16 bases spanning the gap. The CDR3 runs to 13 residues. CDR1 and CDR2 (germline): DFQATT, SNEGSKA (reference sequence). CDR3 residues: CSVDGSFVNIQYF. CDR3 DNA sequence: TGCAGTGTTGACGGGAGTTTCGTAAACATTCAGTACTTC.

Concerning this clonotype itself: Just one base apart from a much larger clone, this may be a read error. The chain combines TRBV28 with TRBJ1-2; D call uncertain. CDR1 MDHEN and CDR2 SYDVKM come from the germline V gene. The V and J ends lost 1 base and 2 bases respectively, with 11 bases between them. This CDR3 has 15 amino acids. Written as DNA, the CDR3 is TGTGCCAGCAGTTTATTCCTTCACACAAACTATGGCTACACCTTC. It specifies CASSLFLHTNYGYTF.

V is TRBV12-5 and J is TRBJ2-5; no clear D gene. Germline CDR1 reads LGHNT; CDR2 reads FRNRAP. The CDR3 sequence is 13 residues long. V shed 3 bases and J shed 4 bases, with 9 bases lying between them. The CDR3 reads CASGFGRRETQYF. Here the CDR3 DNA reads TGTGCTAGTGGTTTTGGACGGAGAGAGACCCAGTACTTC.

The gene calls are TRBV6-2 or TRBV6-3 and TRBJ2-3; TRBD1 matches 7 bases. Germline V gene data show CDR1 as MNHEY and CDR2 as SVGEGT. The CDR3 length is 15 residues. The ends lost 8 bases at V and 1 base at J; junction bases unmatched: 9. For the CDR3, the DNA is TGTGCCAGCTCCAGGACAGGATACGGCACAGATACGCAGTATTTT. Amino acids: CASSRTGYGTDTQYF.

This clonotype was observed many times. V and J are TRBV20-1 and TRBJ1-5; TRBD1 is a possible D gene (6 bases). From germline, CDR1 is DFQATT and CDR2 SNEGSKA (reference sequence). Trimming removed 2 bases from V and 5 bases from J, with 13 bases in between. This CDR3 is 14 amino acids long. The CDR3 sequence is CSARRQDLDQPQHF. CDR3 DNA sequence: TGCAGTGCTAGAAGACAGGATTTGGATCAGCCCCAGCATTTT.

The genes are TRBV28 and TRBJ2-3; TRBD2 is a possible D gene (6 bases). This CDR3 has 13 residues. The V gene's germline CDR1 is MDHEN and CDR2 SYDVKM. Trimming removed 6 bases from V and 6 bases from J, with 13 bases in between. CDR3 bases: TGTGCCAGCAGCTACCCCGCGGGGGATACGCAGTATTTT. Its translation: CASSYPAGDTQYF.

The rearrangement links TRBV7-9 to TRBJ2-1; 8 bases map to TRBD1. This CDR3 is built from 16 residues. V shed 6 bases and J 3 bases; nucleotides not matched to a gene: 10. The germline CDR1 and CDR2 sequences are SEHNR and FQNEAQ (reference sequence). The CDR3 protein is CASSSAGTGVYNEQFF. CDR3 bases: TGTGCCAGCAGTTCCGCCGGGACAGGAGTCTACAATGAGCAGTTCTTC. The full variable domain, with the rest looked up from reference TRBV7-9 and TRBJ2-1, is DTGVSQNPRHKITKRGQNVTFRCDPISEHNRLYWYRQTLGQGPEFLTYFQNEAQLEKSRLLSDRFSAERPKGSFSTLEIQRTEQGDSAMYLCASSSAGTGVYNEQFFGPGTRLTVL.

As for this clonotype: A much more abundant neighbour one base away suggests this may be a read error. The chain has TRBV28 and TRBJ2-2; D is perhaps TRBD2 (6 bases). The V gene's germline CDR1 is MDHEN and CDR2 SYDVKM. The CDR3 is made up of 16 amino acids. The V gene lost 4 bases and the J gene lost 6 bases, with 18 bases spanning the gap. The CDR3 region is CASSSLRDINPGELFF. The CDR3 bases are TGTGCCAGCAGTTCCCTGCGGGATATTAACCCCGGGGAGCTGTTTTTT. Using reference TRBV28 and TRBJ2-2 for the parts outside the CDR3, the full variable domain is DVKVTQSSRYLVKRTGEKVFLECVQDMDHENMFWYRQDPGLGLRLIYFSYDVKMKEKGDIPEGYSVSREKKERFSLILESASTNQTSMYLCASSSLRDINPGELFFGEGSRLTVL.

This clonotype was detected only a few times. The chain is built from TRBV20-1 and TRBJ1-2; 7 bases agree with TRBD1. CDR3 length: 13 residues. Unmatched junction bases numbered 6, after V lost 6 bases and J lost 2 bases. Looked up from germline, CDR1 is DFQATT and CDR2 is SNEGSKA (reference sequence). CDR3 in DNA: TGCAGTGCCCGGGACAGATTAAACTATGGCTACACCTTC. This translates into CSARDRLNYGYTF.

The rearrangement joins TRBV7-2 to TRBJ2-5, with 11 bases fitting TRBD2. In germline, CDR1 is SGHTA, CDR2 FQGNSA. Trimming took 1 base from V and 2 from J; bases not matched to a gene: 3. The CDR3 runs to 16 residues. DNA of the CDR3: TGTGCCAGCAGCTTAGGACTAGCGGGGAGACAAGAGACCCAGTACTTC. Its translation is CASSLGLAGRQETQYF.

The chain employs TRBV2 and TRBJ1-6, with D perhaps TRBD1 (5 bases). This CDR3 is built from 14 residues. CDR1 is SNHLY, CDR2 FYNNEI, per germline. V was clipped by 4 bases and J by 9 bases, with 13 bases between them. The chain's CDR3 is CASSVRQGASPLHF. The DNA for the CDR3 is TGTGCCAGCAGTGTGCGGCAGGGTGCTTCACCCCTCCACTTT.

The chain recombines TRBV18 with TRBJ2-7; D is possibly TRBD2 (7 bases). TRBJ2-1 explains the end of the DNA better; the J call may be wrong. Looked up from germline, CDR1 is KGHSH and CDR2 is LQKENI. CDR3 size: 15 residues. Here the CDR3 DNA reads TGTGCCAGCTCACACGGAAGGGGGGGCTACAATGAGCAGTTCTTC. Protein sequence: CASSHGRGGYNEQFF.

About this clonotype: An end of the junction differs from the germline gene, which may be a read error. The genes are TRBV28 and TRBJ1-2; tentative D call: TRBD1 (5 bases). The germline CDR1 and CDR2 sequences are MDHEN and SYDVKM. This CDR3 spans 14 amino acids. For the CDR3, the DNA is TGTGCCAGCGGTTTGGGGCGCGACATTGGTGGCTACACCTTC. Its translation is CASGLGRDIGGYTF.

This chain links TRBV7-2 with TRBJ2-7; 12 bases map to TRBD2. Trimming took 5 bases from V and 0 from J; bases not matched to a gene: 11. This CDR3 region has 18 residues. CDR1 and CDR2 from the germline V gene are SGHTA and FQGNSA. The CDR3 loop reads CASSVGLAGIMTSYEQYF. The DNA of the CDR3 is TGTGCCAGCAGCGTCGGACTAGCGGGGATCATGACCTCCTACGAGCAGTACTTC.

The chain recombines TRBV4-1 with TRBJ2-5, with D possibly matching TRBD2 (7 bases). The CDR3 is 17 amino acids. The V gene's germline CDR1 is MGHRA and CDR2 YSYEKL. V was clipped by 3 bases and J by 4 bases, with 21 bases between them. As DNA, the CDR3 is TGCGCCAGCAGCCACCAGTCCGGAGTTCGGGGGGCAGAGACCCAGTACTTC. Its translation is CASSHQSGVRGAETQYF.

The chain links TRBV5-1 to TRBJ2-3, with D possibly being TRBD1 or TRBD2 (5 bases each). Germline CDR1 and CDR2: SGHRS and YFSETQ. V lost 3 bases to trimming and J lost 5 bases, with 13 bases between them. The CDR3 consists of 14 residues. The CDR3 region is CASSSDSGGDTQYF. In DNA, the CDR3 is TGCGCCAGCAGCTCAGACTCTGGGGGAGATACGCAGTATTTT.

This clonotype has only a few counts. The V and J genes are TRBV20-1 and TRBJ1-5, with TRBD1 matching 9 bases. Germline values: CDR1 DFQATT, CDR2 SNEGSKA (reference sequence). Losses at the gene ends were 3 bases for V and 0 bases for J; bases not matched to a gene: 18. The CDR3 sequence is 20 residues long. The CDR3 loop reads CSARASGADRGPYSNQPQHF. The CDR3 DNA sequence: TGCAGTGCTAGGGCCTCCGGGGCGGACAGGGGACCTTATAGCAATCAGCCCCAGCATTTT.